Below are 29 T cell receptor beta chains sequenced from a single sample in a study of shared clonotypes between healthy human individuals. TCRdb's table, derived via immunoSEQ multiplex PCR, lists solely in-frame clones and lacks some. This table holds roughly 2,500,000 clones, 80% to 95% found once. Material: naive CD4+ T cells from PBMCs. Subset denoted: CD45RA+ positively selected. Receptors originate from a man between 18 and 29 years old in good health. Some clones in this sample may be carry-over from other donors' samples.

The chain combines TRBV4-3 with TRBJ2-1, with 8 nucleotides matching TRBD2. Germline trimming cut 3 bases from V and 10 bases from J; bases unmatched to any gene: 5. Germline V lookup: CDR1 LGHNA, CDR2 YSLEER. The length of the CDR3 is 13 residues. The CDR3 protein is CASSHELAVEQFF. CDR3 DNA: TGCGCCAGCAGCCATGAACTAGCGGTAGAGCAGTTCTTC.

This clone was seen once. The chain employs TRBV19 and TRBJ2-1, with 8 positions matching TRBD2. V lost 2 bases, J lost 10 bases, and 10 bases stayed unmatched. Germline V gene sequence: CDR1 LNHDA, CDR2 SQIVND (reference sequence). The CDR3 is 15 residues long. CDR3 region: CASSIMESGRGEQFF. The CDR3 nucleotides read TGTGCCAGTAGTATAATGGAGAGCGGGAGAGGCGAGCAGTTCTTC.

The chain joins TRBV27 to TRBJ2-3; D uncertain. Germline V gene data show CDR1 as MNHEY and CDR2 as SMNVEV (reference sequence). The germline V and J ends were trimmed by 3 bases and 0 bases, with 10 bases remaining between them. This CDR3 is built from 15 residues. CDR3 loop: CASSFYRSSTDTQYF. The DNA for the CDR3 is TGTGCCAGCAGTTTTTATCGGTCTAGCACAGATACGCAGTATTTT.

This clone was detected once. This chain joins TRBV5-1 and TRBJ1-2; 7 bases agree with TRBD1. The CDR3 totals 13 residues. CDR1 is SGHRS and CDR2 is YFSETQ in the germline V gene. With V trimmed by 0 bases and J by 8 bases, 4 bases remained unmatched. The CDR3 protein is CASSLVPGGGYTF. As DNA, the CDR3 is TGCGCCAGCAGCTTGGTGCCAGGGGGAGGCTACACCTTC.

In its sample, this clone was seen once. The chain combines TRBV4-3 with TRBJ1-5; D not certain. The CDR3 runs 15 residues. Trimming removed 0 bases at V and 4 bases at J, with 10 bases between. Germline assignment: CDR1 LGHNA and CDR2 YSLEER. The DNA for the CDR3 is TGCGCCAGCAGCCAAGATCCTTCTGGGAATCAGCCCCAGCATTTT. Amino acids: CASSQDPSGNQPQHF.

The chain links TRBV10-3 to TRBJ1-1, with TRBD1 identical over 8 bases. CDR1 and CDR2 from the germline V gene are ENHRY and SYGVKD. V trimming: 2 bases; J trimming: 2 bases; junction bases outside the gene matches: 1. The CDR3 totals 14 residues. CDR3 nucleotide sequence: TGTGCCATCAGTGAGCAGGGGGCAAACACTGAAGCTTTCTTT. Translation gives CAISEQGANTEAFF.

V is TRBV7-2 and J is TRBJ2-7, with D maybe TRBD1 (5 bases). Germline V gene data show CDR1 as SGHTA and CDR2 as FQGNSA. V was trimmed by 1 base and J by 5 bases, leaving 12 bases between them. The CDR3 extends over 14 amino acids. CDR3 coding DNA: TGTGCCAGCAGCTTAGTAGGTTGGGGCCACGAGCAGTACTTC. Amino acids: CASSLVGWGHEQYF.

The chain joins TRBV6-4 to TRBJ2-3, with D uncertain. This CDR3 has 15 residues. V was trimmed by 4 bases and J by 1 base, leaving 12 bases between them. The germline V gene encodes CDR1 MRHNA and CDR2 SNTAGT. The CDR3 DNA reads as TGTGCCAGCAGTGCTCACCCGACCGGCACAGATACGCAGTATTTT. It codes for CASSAHPTGTDTQYF.

The rearrangement links TRBV7-9 to TRBJ2-7; maybe TRBD1 (5 bases). Trimming removed 3 bases from V and 1 base from J, with 10 bases in between. The germline gives CDR1 SEHNR, CDR2 FQNEAQ (reference sequence). The CDR3 has 14 amino acids. The DNA of the CDR3 is TGTGCCAGCAGCTTGGCCAGGGAATCCTACGAGCAGTACTTC. Protein product: CASSLARESYEQYF.

The chain carries TRBV5-1 and TRBJ2-7; TRBD2 matches at 10 bases. The CDR3 has 15 residues. CDR1 and CDR2 (germline): SGHRS, YFSETQ. With 4 bases clipped from V and 1 base from J, the junction kept 5 bases outside the gene matches. The CDR3 protein is CASSAGTSVSYEQYF. In DNA form, the CDR3 reads TGCGCCAGCAGCGCCGGGACTAGCGTGTCCTACGAGCAGTACTTC.

This rearrangement joins TRBV27 to TRBJ2-1; D is possibly TRBD1 (6 bases). V was trimmed by 5 bases and J by 0 bases, leaving 17 bases between them. CDR1 MNHEY and CDR2 SMNVEV come from the germline V gene (reference sequence). CDR3 size: 17 residues. CDR3 sequence: CASSQKHRVSSYNEQFF. The CDR3 DNA reads as TGTGCCAGCAGTCAAAAGCACAGGGTTAGCTCCTACAATGAGCAGTTCTTC.

The J gene is TRBJ1-1, the V gene TRBV5-1; D unclear. The CDR3 is 13 residues long. Germline V lookup: CDR1 SGHRS, CDR2 YFSETQ. Between the trimmed V and J ends, which lost 0 bases and 6 bases, there was a span of 9 bases. CDR3 amino acids: CASSLDRPPEAFF. The CDR3 DNA is TGCGCCAGCAGCTTGGACCGCCCTCCTGAAGCTTTCTTT.

The chain has TRBV5-1 and TRBJ1-2; maybe TRBD1 (6 bases). The V end was cut by 4 bases, the J end by 6 bases, with 13 bases between. Germline V gene sequence: CDR1 SGHRS, CDR2 YFSETQ. CDR3 length: 13 amino acids. The CDR3 protein is CASSLFTGHGYTF. CDR3 DNA: TGCGCCAGCAGCCTATTTACAGGGCATGGCTACACCTTC.

In regard to this clone: Additional DNA sequences in this sample encode the identical CDR3. The rearrangement uses TRBV29-1 and TRBJ2-1, with D unresolved. The V and J ends lost 4 bases and 3 bases respectively, with 4 bases between them. Germline V gene lookup returns CDR1 SQVTM and CDR2 ANQGSEA. This CDR3 has 11 amino acids. CDR3 DNA sequence: TGCAGCGTTGCTCACTACAATGAGCAGTTCTTC. Translation: CSVAHYNEQFF.

V usage is TRBV6-5 and J usage is TRBJ2-5; D is unresolved. This CDR3 region has 13 residues. The V and J ends lost 6 bases and 4 bases respectively, with 12 bases between them. Germline V gives CDR1 MNHEY, CDR2 SVGAGI. DNA for the CDR3: TGTGCCAGCAGAAAGAGCCTGGCAGAGACCCAGTACTTC. This translates into CASRKSLAETQYF.

The genes are TRBV30 and TRBJ1-1, with a weak D call TRBD1 (5 bases). V shed 0 bases and J shed 0 bases, with 11 bases lying between them. This CDR3 has 15 residues. Germline lookup yields CDR1 GTSNPN and CDR2 SVGIG (reference sequence). The CDR3 nucleotides read TGTGCCTGGAGTGTAGTATGGGGGTTGAACACTGAAGCTTTCTTT. The encoded protein is CAWSVVWGLNTEAFF.

CDR3 DNA sequence: TGTGCCAGCAGCAAACGCGAGAGGCGTAGTCCCATTCACGAGCAGTACTTC. Its translation: CASSKRERRSPIHEQYF. The V gene is TRBV21-1, the J gene TRBJ2-7; the listed D gene, TRBD2, was not tested against the DNA. TRBV21-1 counts as a pseudogene. The CDR3 has 17 residues.

The rearrangement links TRBV5-1 to TRBJ1-2, with TRBD1 matching over 8 bases. V lost 5 bases to trimming and J lost 6 bases; unmatched junction nucleotides: 12. The V gene's germline CDR1 is SGHRS and CDR2 YFSETQ. This CDR3 is 15 amino acids long. CDR3 region: CASSSIPGQVDGYTF. CDR3 in DNA: TGCGCCAGCAGTTCTATCCCGGGACAGGTCGATGGCTACACCTTC.

The V gene is TRBV5-1, the J gene TRBJ2-5; D possibly corresponds to TRBD2 (6 bases). Per germline, CDR1 SGHRS and CDR2 YFSETQ. V was pared by 0 bases and J by 2 bases, with 14 bases between. The CDR3 length is 16 residues. The CDR3 DNA sequence: TGCGCCAGCAGCTTGGGACTAGGAATTGGTCAAGAGACCCAGTACTTC. Its translation is CASSLGLGIGQETQYF.

The V and J genes are TRBV5-4 and TRBJ1-1; D is undetermined. Germline V gives CDR1 SGHNT, CDR2 YYREEE (reference sequence). This CDR3 contains 14 residues. Trimming removed 1 base from V and 2 bases from J, with 9 bases in between. CDR3 DNA sequence: TGTGCCAGCAGCTTGTGGCTTGTAAACACTGAAGCTTTCTTT. It yields the protein CASSLWLVNTEAFF.

Notes on this clone: Other DNA sequences in this specimen translate into the identical CDR3. The genes are TRBV5-1 and TRBJ2-3; D might be TRBD2 (6 bases). The CDR3 runs 16 residues. Trimming removed 4 bases at V and 0 bases at J, with 15 bases between. The germline V gene encodes CDR1 SGHRS and CDR2 YFSETQ. The DNA for the CDR3 is TGCGCCAGCAGCAAGGGACTGGCGAGTAGCACAGATACGCAGTATTTT. Residues: CASSKGLASSTDTQYF.

V and J are TRBV19 and TRBJ1-1, with D perhaps TRBD1 (6 bases). Germline CDR1 LNHDA, CDR2 SQIVND (reference sequence). The CDR3 contains 14 residues. Deletions cut 5 bases from V and 1 base from J, with 11 bases between. The CDR3 is CASSVQGTNTEAFF. The CDR3 coding sequence is TGTGCCAGTAGTGTACAGGGTACGAACACTGAAGCTTTCTTT.

This rearrangement joins TRBV15 to TRBJ2-7, with D unclear. From germline, CDR1 is LNHNV and CDR2 YYDKDF (reference sequence). Trimming pared 3 bases from V and 5 bases from J, leaving 23 bases between. This CDR3 is 17 amino acids long. CDR3 in amino acids: CATSSSSGVPSGHEQYF. The DNA for the CDR3 is TGTGCCACCAGCAGCTCTAGTGGGGTTCCCTCGGGCCACGAGCAGTACTTC.

This chain uses TRBV7-3 with TRBJ2-1; TRBD2 agrees at 13 bases. Germline V gene lookup returns CDR1 SGHTA and CDR2 FQGTGA. V dropped 5 bases and J dropped 8; count of bases not matched to a gene: 6. The CDR3 consists of 15 residues. The CDR3 coding sequence is TGTGCCAGCAGCGTAGGACTAGCGGGAGAGGATGAGCAGTTCTTC. Translation gives CASSVGLAGEDEQFF.

V gene TRBV2 combines with J gene TRBJ2-1; D remains ambiguous. The germline V gene encodes CDR1 SNHLY and CDR2 FYNNEI. V gave up 6 bases and J gave up 2 bases, with 5 bases separating them. The CDR3 sequence is 12 residues long. This chain's CDR3 is CASSRTYNEQFF. The CDR3 nucleotides read TGTGCCAGCAGCCGGACCTACAATGAGCAGTTCTTC. Full variable domain (rest looked up from reference TRBV2 and TRBJ2-1): EPEVTQTPSHQVTQMGQEVILRCVPISNHLYFYWYRQILGQKVEFLVSFYNNEISEKSEIFDDQFSVERPDGSNFTLKIRSTKLEDSAMYFCASSRTYNEQFFGPGTRLTVL.

The rearrangement joins TRBV4-2 to TRBJ2-1; possible D gene TRBD1, 6 bases. This CDR3 has 13 amino acids. V gave up 4 bases and J gave up 5 bases, with 9 bases separating them. The germline V gene has CDR1 LGHNA and CDR2 YNFKEQ. CDR3 sequence: CASSLDRDNEQFF. As DNA, the CDR3 is TGTGCCAGCAGCCTGGACAGAGACAATGAGCAGTTCTTC.

V is TRBV5-1 and J is TRBJ2-1; the D gene is possibly TRBD1 (7 bases). The germline gives CDR1 SGHRS, CDR2 YFSETQ. The CDR3 totals 16 residues. The germline V and J ends were trimmed by 5 bases and 0 bases, with 15 bases remaining between them. The CDR3 loop reads CASRRDSSSSYNEQFF. DNA of the CDR3: TGCGCCAGCAGGCGGGACAGCTCGAGCTCCTACAATGAGCAGTTCTTC.

The rearrangement links TRBV4-1 to TRBJ2-6; 7 nucleotides agree with TRBD1. Germline CDR1 and CDR2: MGHRA and YSYEKL. V lost 6 bases and J lost 1; bases outside the gene matches: 15. This CDR3 is 19 amino acids long. CDR3 residues: CASRNHRDSFWSGANVLTF. The CDR3 coding sequence is TGCGCCAGCAGGAATCATAGGGACAGTTTTTGGTCTGGGGCCAACGTCCTGACTTTC.

This chain links TRBV11-2 with TRBJ2-1; D remains unclear. The ends were cut back, 5 bases at V and 7 bases at J, with 9 bases in the middle. Germline CDR1 reads SGHAT; CDR2 reads FQNNGV. This CDR3 comprises 12 residues. CDR3 residues: CASSQQKNEQFF. The CDR3 DNA reads TGTGCCAGCAGCCAACAGAAGAATGAGCAGTTCTTC.